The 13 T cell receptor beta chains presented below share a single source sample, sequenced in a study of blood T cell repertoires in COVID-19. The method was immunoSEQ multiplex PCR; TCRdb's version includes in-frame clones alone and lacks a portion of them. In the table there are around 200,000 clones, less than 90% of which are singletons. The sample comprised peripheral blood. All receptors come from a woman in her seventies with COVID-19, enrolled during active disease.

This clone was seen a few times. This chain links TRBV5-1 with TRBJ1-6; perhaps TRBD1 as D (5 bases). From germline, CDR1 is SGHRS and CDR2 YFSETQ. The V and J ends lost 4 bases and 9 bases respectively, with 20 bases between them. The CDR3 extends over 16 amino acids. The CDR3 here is CASSPTSGGGGSPLHF. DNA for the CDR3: TGCGCCAGCAGCCCGACCTCGGGGGGTGGGGGTTCACCCCTCCACTTT.

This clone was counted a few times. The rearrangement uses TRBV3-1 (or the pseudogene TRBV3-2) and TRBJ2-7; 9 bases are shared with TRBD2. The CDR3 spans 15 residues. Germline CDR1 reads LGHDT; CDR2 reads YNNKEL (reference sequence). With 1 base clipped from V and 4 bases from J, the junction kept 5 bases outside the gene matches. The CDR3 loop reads CASSQGLAEVYEQYF. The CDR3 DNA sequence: TGTGCCAGCAGCCAAGGACTAGCGGAGGTATACGAGCAGTACTTC.

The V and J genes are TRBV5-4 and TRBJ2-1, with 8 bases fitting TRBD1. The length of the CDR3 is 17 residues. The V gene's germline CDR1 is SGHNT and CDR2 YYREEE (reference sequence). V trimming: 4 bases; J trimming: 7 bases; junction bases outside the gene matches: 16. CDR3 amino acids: CASSNPARGPLGNEQFF. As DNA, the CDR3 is TGTGCCAGCAGCAACCCGGCCAGGGGGCCTCTGGGGAATGAGCAGTTCTTC.

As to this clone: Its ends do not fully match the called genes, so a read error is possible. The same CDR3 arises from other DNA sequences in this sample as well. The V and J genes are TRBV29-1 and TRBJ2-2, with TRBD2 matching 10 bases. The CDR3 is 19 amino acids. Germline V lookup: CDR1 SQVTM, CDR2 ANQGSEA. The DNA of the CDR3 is TGCAGCGTCGCCACTGTCGATAGCGGGAGGATCGCGAACACCGGGGAGTTGTTTTTT. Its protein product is CSVATVDSGRIANTGELFF.

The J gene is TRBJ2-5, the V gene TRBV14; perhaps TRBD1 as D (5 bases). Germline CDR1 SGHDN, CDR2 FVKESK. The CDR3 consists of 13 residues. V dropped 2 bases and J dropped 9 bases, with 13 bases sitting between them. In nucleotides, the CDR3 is TGTGCCAGCAGCCAAACCTCTCAAGGGGCCCAGTACTTC. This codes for CASSQTSQGAQYF.

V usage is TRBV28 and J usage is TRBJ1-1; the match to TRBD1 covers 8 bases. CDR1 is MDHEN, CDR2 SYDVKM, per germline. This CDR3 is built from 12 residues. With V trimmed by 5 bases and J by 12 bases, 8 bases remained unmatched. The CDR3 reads CASSLQGAKTFF. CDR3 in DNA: TGTGCCAGCAGTCTCCAGGGGGCAAAAACTTTCTTT.

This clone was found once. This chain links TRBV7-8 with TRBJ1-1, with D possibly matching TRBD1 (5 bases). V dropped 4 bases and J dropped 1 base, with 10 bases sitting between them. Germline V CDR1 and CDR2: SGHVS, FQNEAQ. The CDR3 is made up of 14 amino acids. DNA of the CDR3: TGTGCCAGCAGCTCCGGGGGGGGGAACACTGAAGCTTTCTTT. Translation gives CASSSGGGNTEAFF.

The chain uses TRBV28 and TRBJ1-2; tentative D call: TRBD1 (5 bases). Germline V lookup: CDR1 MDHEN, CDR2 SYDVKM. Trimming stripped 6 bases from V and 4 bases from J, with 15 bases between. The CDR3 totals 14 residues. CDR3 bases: TGTGCCAGCAGATCGGACGGAAGGGGCTATGGCTACACCTTC. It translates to CASRSDGRGYGYTF.

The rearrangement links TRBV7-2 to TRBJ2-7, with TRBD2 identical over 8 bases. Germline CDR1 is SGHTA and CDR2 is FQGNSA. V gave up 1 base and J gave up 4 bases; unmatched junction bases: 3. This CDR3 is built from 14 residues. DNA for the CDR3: TGTGCCAGCAGCTTAGAAGCGGGAGAATACGAGCAGTACTTC. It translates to CASSLEAGEYEQYF.

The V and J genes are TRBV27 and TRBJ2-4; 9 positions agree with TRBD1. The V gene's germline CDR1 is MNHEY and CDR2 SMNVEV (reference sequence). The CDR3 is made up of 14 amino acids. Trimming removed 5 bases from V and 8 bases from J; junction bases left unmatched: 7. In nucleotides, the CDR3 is TGTGCCAGCAGTCCGGGACAGGGCAGGTACATTCAGTACTTC. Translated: CASSPGQGRYIQYF.

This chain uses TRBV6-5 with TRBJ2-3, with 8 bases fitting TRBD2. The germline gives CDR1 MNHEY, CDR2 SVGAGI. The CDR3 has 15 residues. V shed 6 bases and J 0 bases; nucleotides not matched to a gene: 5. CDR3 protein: CASSRLAHSTDTQYF. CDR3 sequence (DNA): TGTGCCAGCAGCCGACTAGCGCATAGCACAGATACGCAGTATTTT.

The CDR3 bases are TGCAGCGTTGAAGGGTTCGGGAAGGGATATGGCTACACCTTC. Protein sequence: CSVEGFGKGYGYTF. The gene calls are TRBV29-1 and TRBJ1-2, with D uncertain. The CDR3 is made up of 14 amino acids. Per the germline V gene, CDR1 is SQVTM and CDR2 is ANQGSEA. Trimming took off 1 base at V and 5 bases at J, with 14 bases between the two ends.

CDR3 bases: TGTGCCAGCAGCCAAGGACAGACAAACAATTCACCCCTCCACTTT. The encoded protein is CASSQGQTNNSPLHF. This chain joins TRBV4-2 and TRBJ1-6; possible D gene TRBD1, 5 bases. Germline V gene lookup returns CDR1 LGHNA and CDR2 YNFKEQ. V was cut by 1 base and J by 7 bases, with 11 bases left in between. The CDR3 has 15 amino acids.